One sample yielded the 23 T cell receptor beta chains listed below, sequenced in a study of T cell responses to AZD1222 COVID-19 vaccine. Sequenced by immunoSEQ multiplex PCR; TCRdb stores in-frame clones only, minus some. This table has about 160,000 clones, roughly 90% appearing once. The input for sequencing was peripheral blood, taken on day 0 of AZD1222 vaccination. These receptors all come from an adult in good health.

This clone came up once. The junction departs from germline at one end; a sequencing error may be responsible. This chain uses TRBV11-2 with TRBJ1-1; the D is unclear. The CDR3 has 12 residues. Germline CDR1 reads SGHAT; CDR2 reads FQNNGV. The CDR3 DNA reads as TGTGCCAGCAGCTTAGATTCGGCTGAGGCTTTCTTT. Translated, it gives CASSLDSAEAFF.

This chain connects TRBV6-4 to TRBJ1-1; unclear D gene. Germline V gives CDR1 MRHNA, CDR2 SNTAGT. The CDR3 sequence is 14 residues long. Trimming shortened V by 3 bases and J by 4 bases, and 12 bases separated the two germline ends. Here the CDR3 DNA reads TGTGCCAGCAGTGAGACGTGGGGTGGCACTGAAGCTTTCTTT. It yields the protein CASSETWGGTEAFF.

This chain joins TRBV5-1 and TRBJ1-4; D unclear. The length of the CDR3 is 14 residues. The V and J ends lost 0 bases and 8 bases respectively, with 11 bases between them. The V gene's germline CDR1 is SGHRS and CDR2 YFSETQ. The CDR3 is CASSLGRVGEKLFF. The CDR3 nucleotides read TGCGCCAGCAGCTTGGGTAGGGTTGGGGAAAAACTGTTTTTT.

The chain joins TRBV5-4 to TRBJ2-7, with D perhaps TRBD2 (5 bases). The CDR3 runs to 14 residues. Germline CDR1 and CDR2: SGHNT and YYREEE (reference sequence). The V end lost 0 bases, the J end lost 2 bases, and 9 bases lay between the germline ends. CDR3 nucleotides: TGTGCCAGCAGCTTGGGCAGCGGAACCTACGAGCAGTACTTC. The encoded protein is CASSLGSGTYEQYF.

Of note for this clone: It is unclear where the CDR3 begins or ends on the DNA, so no DNA is shown, and the CDR3 is as TCRdb lists it. The chain has TRBV2 and TRBJ2-7. Germline V CDR1 and CDR2: SNHLY, FYNNEI. From its first to its last residue, the CDR3 has 15 amino acids. CDR3 region: CASKVGGGGLYQQYF.

The chain uses TRBV7-2 and TRBJ1-3, with 9 bases that match TRBD1. From germline, CDR1 is SGHTA and CDR2 FQGNSA. Trimming took 4 bases from V and 1 from J; bases not matched to a gene: 8. This CDR3 spans 17 amino acids. The chain's CDR3 is CASSSTGTGISGNTIYF. The DNA of the CDR3 is TGTGCCAGCAGCTCCACCGGGACAGGGATTTCTGGAAACACCATATATTTT.

V and J are TRBV5-1 and TRBJ1-1, with TRBD1 matching over 8 bases. The CDR3 is 16 amino acids. The germline V gene has CDR1 SGHRS and CDR2 YFSETQ. V lost 4 bases, J lost 2 bases, and 10 bases stayed unmatched. The CDR3 coding sequence is TGCGCCAGCAGCCTACTAGGACAGGGCTCCAACACTGAAGCTTTCTTT. It specifies CASSLLGQGSNTEAFF.

V gene TRBV28 combines with J gene TRBJ1-1; weak D call: TRBD1 (5 bases). The CDR3 has 17 residues. V lost 3 bases, J lost 0 bases, and 17 bases lay in between. Germline values: CDR1 MDHEN, CDR2 SYDVKM. In nucleotides, the CDR3 is TGTGCCAGCAGTTTTGGGCCAGGGCCCGATATGAACACTGAAGCTTTCTTT. This codes for CASSFGPGPDMNTEAFF.

V is TRBV27 and J is TRBJ1-6; TRBD1 matches 8 bases. The ends lost 3 bases at V and 8 bases at J; junction bases unmatched: 18. Germline-derived CDR1 and CDR2 are MNHEY and SMNVEV (reference sequence). The CDR3 runs 19 residues. Written as DNA, the CDR3 is TGTGCCAGCAGTTTTCGCCAGTTATCCGAGACAGGGGTTCATTCACCCCTCCACTTT. Translating it yields CASSFRQLSETGVHSPLHF.

This clone occurred a few times. The J gene is TRBJ2-6, the V gene TRBV12-3 or TRBV12-4; no definite D call. CDR3 length: 13 residues. The germline V and J ends were trimmed by 0 bases and 3 bases, with 0 bases remaining between them. The CDR3 sequence is CASSLAGANVLTF. As DNA, the CDR3 is TGTGCCAGCAGTTTAGCTGGGGCCAACGTCCTGACTTTC.

This chain links TRBV2 with TRBJ2-5, with D unclear. The ends were cut back, 5 bases at V and 7 bases at J, with 14 bases in the middle. The CDR3 is 13 residues long. Germline loops: CDR1 SNHLY, CDR2 FYNNEI. The DNA for the CDR3 is TGTGCCAGCAGTCCCCGGCCCCCGGGGACCCAGTACTTC. Its translation is CASSPRPPGTQYF.

This clone was picked up one time. The V call is TRBV5-1, the J call TRBJ2-1; 9 bases are shared with TRBD1. This CDR3 has 15 amino acids. V was clipped by 4 bases and J by 0 bases; unmatched bases: 2. CDR1 and CDR2 from the germline V gene are SGHRS and YFSETQ. DNA for the CDR3: TGCGCCAGCAGCGCGGACAGGGGCTCCTACAATGAGCAGTTCTTC. This gives the protein CASSADRGSYNEQFF.

V and J are TRBV4-3 and TRBJ2-2, with 7 bases that match TRBD1. V was pared by 1 base and J by 6 bases, with 2 bases of the junction left unmatched. The CDR3 loop spans 14 amino acids. The germline gives CDR1 LGHNA, CDR2 YSLEER. The CDR3 region has the DNA TGCGCCAGCAGCCAAGTTCAGGGGGCCGGGGAGCTGTTTTTT. Translation gives CASSQVQGAGELFF.

The rearrangement uses TRBV5-4 and TRBJ2-7, with 7 bases lining up with TRBD2. Germline CDR1 and CDR2: SGHNT and YYREEE (reference sequence). This CDR3 has 18 residues. V lost 0 bases, J lost 2 bases, and 14 bases stayed unmatched. Here the CDR3 DNA reads TGTGCCAGCAGCTTGGGATCTACGGGGACTACCGTCCCCTACGAGCAGTACTTC. It translates to CASSLGSTGTTVPYEQYF.

The chain recombines TRBV6-1 with TRBJ1-6; tentatively, D is TRBD1 (5 bases). The germline gives CDR1 MNHNS, CDR2 SASEGT. The length of the CDR3 is 19 residues. Trimming removed 4 bases at V and 0 bases at J, with 19 bases between. Written as DNA, the CDR3 is TGTGCCAGCAGTGGGGGGATCGCGGATCTAAGCTCCTATAATTCACCCCTCCACTTT. Translated, it gives CASSGGIADLSSYNSPLHF.

There are a few counts of this clone. This chain connects TRBV5-1 to TRBJ1-6; D uncertain. Trimming stripped 0 bases from V and 0 bases from J, with 7 bases between. The germline CDR1 and CDR2 sequences are SGHRS and YFSETQ. CDR3 length: 16 amino acids. The CDR3 nucleotides are TGCGCCAGCAGCTTGGACGGGAGCTCCTATAATTCACCCCTCCACTTT. Translation: CASSLDGSSYNSPLHF.

The rearrangement uses TRBV21-1 and TRBJ2-2; TRBD2 was called by the table and not checked on the DNA. TRBV21-1 is a pseudogene locus. The CDR3 has 16 residues. CDR3 amino acids: CASRPDTSGRRGELFF. CDR3 bases: TGTGCCAGCAGGCCCGATACTAGCGGTCGCCGCGGGGAGCTGTTTTTT.

The chain is built from TRBV5-1 and TRBJ1-1; perhaps TRBD1 as D (5 bases). In germline, CDR1 is SGHRS, CDR2 YFSETQ. Trimming stripped 5 bases from V and 5 bases from J, with 13 bases between. The CDR3 totals 13 residues. The CDR3, as DNA: TGCGCCAGCAGGTTCAGGGTCGGGACTGAAGCTTTCTTT. This encodes CASRFRVGTEAFF.

The rearrangement links TRBV2 to TRBJ2-5; 7 positions agree with TRBD2. The V gene's germline CDR1 is SNHLY and CDR2 FYNNEI. J was trimmed by 5 bases and V by 7 bases; bases with no gene match: 10. The CDR3 is made up of 14 amino acids. The CDR3 DNA follows: TGTGCCAGCATCGCGTGGCAGGGAGGGGAGACCCAGTACTTC. It encodes CASIAWQGGETQYF.

V usage is TRBV9 and J usage is TRBJ2-3; tentatively, D is TRBD1 (5 bases). Germline V gives CDR1 SGDLS, CDR2 YYNGEE. The CDR3 totals 15 residues. Deletions cut 0 bases from V and 0 bases from J, with 8 bases between. The CDR3 nucleotides read TGTGCCAGCAGCGTAGGAGGACATAGCACAGATACGCAGTATTTT. It codes for CASSVGGHSTDTQYF.

This sequence joins TRBV12-3 or TRBV12-4 and TRBJ1-1; perhaps TRBD1 as D (5 bases). CDR3 length equals 12 residues. V lost 3 bases and J 11 bases, leaving 13 bases between the germline ends. The CDR3 DNA is TGTGCCAGCAGTTTCAGCAGGGAATACGCTTTCTTT. Its protein product is CASSFSREYAFF.

This clone has just one count. The chain has TRBV15 and TRBJ1-4, with 7 bases lining up with TRBD1. This CDR3 is 17 amino acids long. The V segment lost 5 bases and the J segment 7 bases; nucleotides outside the gene matches: 16. CDR1 is LNHNV, CDR2 YYDKDF, per germline (reference sequence). The CDR3 loop reads CATSPAGGLGGGEKLFF. The CDR3 nucleotides are TGTGCCACCAGCCCGGCGGGCGGGCTAGGGGGCGGTGAAAAACTGTTTTTT.

Comment on this clone: The sample carries other DNA sequences with the same CDR3. The chain recombines TRBV11-2 with TRBJ2-7, with a possible D match to TRBD1 (5 bases). CDR1 is SGHAT, CDR2 FQNNGV, per germline. This CDR3 is built from 11 residues. The V end was cut by 5 bases, the J end by 4 bases, with 6 bases between. CDR3 sequence (DNA): TGTGCCAGCAGCGGGGCTTACGAGCAGTACTTC. It is translated as CASSGAYEQYF.